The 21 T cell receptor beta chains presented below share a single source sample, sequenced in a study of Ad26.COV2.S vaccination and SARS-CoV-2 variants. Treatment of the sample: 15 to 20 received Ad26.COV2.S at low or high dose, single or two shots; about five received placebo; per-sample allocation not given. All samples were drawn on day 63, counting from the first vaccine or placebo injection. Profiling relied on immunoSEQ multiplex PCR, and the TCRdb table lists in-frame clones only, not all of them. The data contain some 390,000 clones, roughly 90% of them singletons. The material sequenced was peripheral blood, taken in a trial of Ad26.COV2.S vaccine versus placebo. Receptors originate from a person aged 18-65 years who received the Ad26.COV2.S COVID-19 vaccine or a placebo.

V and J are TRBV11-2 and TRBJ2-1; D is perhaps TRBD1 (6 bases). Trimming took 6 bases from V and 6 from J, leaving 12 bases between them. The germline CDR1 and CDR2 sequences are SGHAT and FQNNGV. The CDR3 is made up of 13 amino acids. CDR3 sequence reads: CASRLQGLNEQFF. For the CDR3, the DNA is TGTGCCAGCAGATTACAGGGCCTCAATGAGCAGTTCTTC.

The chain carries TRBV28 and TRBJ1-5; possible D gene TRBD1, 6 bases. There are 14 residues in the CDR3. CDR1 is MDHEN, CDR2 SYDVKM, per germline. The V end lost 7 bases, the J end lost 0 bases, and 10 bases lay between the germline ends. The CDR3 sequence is CASMGAFSNQPQHF. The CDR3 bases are TGTGCCAGCATGGGGGCCTTTAGCAATCAGCCCCAGCATTTT. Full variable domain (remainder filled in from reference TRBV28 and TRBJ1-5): DVKVTQSSRYLVKRTGEKVFLECVQDMDHENMFWYRQDPGLGLRLIYFSYDVKMKEKGDIPEGYSVSREKKERFSLILESASTNQTSMYLCASMGAFSNQPQHFGDGTRLSIL.

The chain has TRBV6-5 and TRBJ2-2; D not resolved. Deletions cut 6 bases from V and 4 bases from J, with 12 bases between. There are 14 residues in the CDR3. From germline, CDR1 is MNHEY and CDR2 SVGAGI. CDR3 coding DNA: TGTGCCAGCAGGCGCGCTAGGTCCACCGGGGAGCTGTTTTTT. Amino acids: CASRRARSTGELFF.

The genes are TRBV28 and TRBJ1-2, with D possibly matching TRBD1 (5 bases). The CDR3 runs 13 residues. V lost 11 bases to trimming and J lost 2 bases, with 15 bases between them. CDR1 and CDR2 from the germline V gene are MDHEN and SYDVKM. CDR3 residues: CAVGLGVNYGYTF. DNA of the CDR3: TGTGCCGTGGGATTGGGGGTAAACTATGGCTACACCTTC.

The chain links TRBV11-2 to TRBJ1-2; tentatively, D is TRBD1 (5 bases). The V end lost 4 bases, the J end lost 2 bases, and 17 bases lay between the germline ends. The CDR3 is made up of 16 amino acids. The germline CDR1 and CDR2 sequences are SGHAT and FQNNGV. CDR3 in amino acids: CASSSVVGKGNYGYTF. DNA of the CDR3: TGTGCCAGCAGCTCCGTAGTAGGGAAGGGGAACTATGGCTACACCTTC.

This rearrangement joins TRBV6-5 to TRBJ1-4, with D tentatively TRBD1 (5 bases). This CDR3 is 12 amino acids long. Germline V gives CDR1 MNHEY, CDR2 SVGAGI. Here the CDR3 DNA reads TGTGCTTCGGGACCGGTTATGTTGGAACTGTTTTTT. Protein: CASGPVMLELFF.

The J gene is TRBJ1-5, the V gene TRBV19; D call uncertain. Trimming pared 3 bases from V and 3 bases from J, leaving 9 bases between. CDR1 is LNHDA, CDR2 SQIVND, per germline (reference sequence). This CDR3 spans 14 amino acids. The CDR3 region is CASSIRRNNQPQHF. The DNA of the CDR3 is TGTGCCAGTAGTATCCGGCGGAACAATCAGCCCCAGCATTTT.

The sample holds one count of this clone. The CDR3 nucleotides read TGTGCCAGTAGTATGGGCTATTACAATGAGCAGTTCTTC. This sequence encodes CASSMGYYNEQFF. V usage is TRBV19 and J usage is TRBJ2-1; no clear D gene. This CDR3 region has 13 residues. Looked up from germline, CDR1 is LNHDA and CDR2 is SQIVND (reference sequence). The ends were cut back, 3 bases at V and 4 bases at J, with 7 bases in the middle.

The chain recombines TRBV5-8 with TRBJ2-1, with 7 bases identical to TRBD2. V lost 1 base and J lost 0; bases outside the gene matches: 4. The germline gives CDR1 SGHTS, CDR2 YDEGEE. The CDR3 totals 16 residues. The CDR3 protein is CASSLRDYYSYNEQFF. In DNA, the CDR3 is TGTGCCAGCAGCTTGAGGGACTACTACTCCTACAATGAGCAGTTCTTC.

The CDR3 bases are TGTGCCACCAGTGATGGCTTAGGGGGTAGTGACACCGGGGAGCTGTTTTTT. Amino acids: CATSDGLGGSDTGELFF. The chain has TRBV24-1 and TRBJ2-2; D might be TRBD1 (6 bases). V was shortened by 3 bases and J by 3 bases, with 16 bases between the two germline ends. CDR3 size: 17 residues. Germline CDR1 and CDR2: KGHDR and SFDVKD.

In nucleotides, the CDR3 is TGTGCCAGCAGCGGAGGGGCTAGCGGAGCTAGCACAGATACGCAGTATTTT. This encodes CASSGGASGASTDTQYF. The V call is TRBV11-2, the J call TRBJ2-3, with 7 bases lining up with TRBD2. Per germline, CDR1 SGHAT and CDR2 FQNNGV. This CDR3 has 17 amino acids. V shed 5 bases, J shed 0 bases, and the junction held 11 bases outside the gene matches.

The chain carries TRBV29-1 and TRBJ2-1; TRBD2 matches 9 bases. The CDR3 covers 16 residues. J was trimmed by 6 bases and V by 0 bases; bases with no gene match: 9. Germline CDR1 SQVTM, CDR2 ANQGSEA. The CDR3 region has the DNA TGCAGCGTTGAAGATCCAAAGGGACTAGCTCTCAATGAGCAGTTCTTC. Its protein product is CSVEDPKGLALNEQFF.

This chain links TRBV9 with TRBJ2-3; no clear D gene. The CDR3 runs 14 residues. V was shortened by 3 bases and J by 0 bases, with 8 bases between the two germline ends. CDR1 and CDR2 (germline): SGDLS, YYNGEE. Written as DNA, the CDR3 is TGTGCCAGCAGCGGCTCGTTTAGCACAGATACGCAGTATTTT. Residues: CASSGSFSTDTQYF.

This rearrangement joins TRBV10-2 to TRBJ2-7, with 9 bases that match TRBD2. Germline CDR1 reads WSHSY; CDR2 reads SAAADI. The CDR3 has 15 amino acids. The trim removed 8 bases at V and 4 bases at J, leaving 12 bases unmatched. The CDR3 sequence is CASDKGLAGAYEQYF. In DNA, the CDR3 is TGCGCCAGCGACAAAGGCTTAGCGGGAGCTTACGAGCAGTACTTC.

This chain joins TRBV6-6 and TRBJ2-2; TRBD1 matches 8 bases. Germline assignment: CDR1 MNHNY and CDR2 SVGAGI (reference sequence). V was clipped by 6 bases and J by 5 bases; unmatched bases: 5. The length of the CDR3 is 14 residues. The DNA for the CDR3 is TGTGCCAGCAGGACAGGGGAACGAACCGGGGAGCTGTTTTTT. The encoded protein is CASRTGERTGELFF.

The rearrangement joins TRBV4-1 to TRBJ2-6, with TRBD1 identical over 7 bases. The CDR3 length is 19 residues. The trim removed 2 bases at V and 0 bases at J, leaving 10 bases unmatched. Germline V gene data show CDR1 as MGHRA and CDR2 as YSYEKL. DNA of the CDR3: TGCGCCAGCAGCCAAATTGGTCTCCGGGACAGCTCTGGGGCCAACGTCCTGACTTTC. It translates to CASSQIGLRDSSGANVLTF.

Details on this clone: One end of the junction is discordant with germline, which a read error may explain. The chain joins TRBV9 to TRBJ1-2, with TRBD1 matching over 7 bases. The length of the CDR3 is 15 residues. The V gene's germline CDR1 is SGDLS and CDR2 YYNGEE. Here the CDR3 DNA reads TGTGCCCGCAGCGGAGGGGGCGGGTTCGGGGATGGCTACACCTTC. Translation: CARSGGGGFGDGYTF.

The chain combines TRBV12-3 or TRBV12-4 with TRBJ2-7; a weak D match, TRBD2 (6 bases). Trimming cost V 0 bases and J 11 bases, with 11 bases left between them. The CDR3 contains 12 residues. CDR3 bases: TGTGCCAGCAGTTTAGCGGGGGGTAGGGAGTACTTC. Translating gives CASSLAGGREYF.

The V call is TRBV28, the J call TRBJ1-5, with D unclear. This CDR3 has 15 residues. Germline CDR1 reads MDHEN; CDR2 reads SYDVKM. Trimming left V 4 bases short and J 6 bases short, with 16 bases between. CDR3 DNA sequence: TGTGCCAGCAGTTATACAGAAAATCCGGGTCAGCCCCAGCATTTT. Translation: CASSYTENPGQPQHF.

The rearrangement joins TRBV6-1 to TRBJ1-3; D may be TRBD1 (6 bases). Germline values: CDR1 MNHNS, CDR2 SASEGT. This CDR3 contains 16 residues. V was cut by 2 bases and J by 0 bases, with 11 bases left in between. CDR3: CASSEQDRHSGNTIYF. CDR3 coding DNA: TGTGCCAGCAGTGAACAAGACAGGCACTCTGGAAACACCATATATTTT.

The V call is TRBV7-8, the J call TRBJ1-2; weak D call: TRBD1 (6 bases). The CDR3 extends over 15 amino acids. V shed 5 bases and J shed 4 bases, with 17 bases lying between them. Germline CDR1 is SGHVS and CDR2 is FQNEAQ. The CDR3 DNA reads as TGTGCCAGCAGCCCCTCGACGGGAGGGGGCTATGGCTACACCTTC. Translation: CASSPSTGGGYGYTF.